The clone carrying this T cell receptor beta chain was found once. Its antigen is still unknown. Time point in this sample: longitudinal time-point 2. The V gene lost 6 bases and the J gene lost 0 bases, with 11 bases spanning the gap. The V gene's germline CDR1 is MRHNA and CDR2 SNTAGT. The CDR3 is 14 residues long. The cDNA was produced through 5'RACE with 10-nucleotide random UMIs. A single record per CDR3 protein comes from TCRdb applying MiXCR to the 5' RACE reads. The profile shows 84,000 or so distinct CDR3 sequences, less than 15% of them singletons. This entry comes from a study of neurological immune-mediated disorders. Study-wide results and caveats: The study found the most TCR clonal expansion in HTLV-1-associated myelopathy and the least in multiple sclerosis, below healthy controls.

V is TRBV6-4 and J is TRBJ1-1; D uncertain. The sample consisted of PBMCs. This TCR was sampled from a female donor with HTLV-1-associated myelopathy (HAM/TSP). The CDR3 nucleotides are TGTGCCAGCAGGAGGACGGGGATGAACACTGAAGCTTTCTTT. Residues: CASRRTGMNTEAFF.